The next 28 T cell receptor beta chains were all read from a single sample in a study of T-cell memory formation after mild COVID-19. TCRdb reprocessed the 5' RACE reads via MiXCR and lists one record per CDR3 protein. The sample holds 450,000 to 650,000 distinct CDR3 sequences, roughly 20% seen once. Input material: PBMCs or a T cell subset sorted from them (not recorded which). The receptors were sampled from an adult woman who had mild COVID-19 (a few samples of this study predate the infection). Cell type and time point are not known.

This clonotype has only a few counts. CDR3 in amino acids: CSAFGTAFMNTEAFF. CDR3 DNA: TGCAGTGCGTTTGGGACAGCCTTCATGAACACTGAAGCTTTCTTT. The chain carries TRBV20-1 and TRBJ1-1; 7 bases match TRBD1. The trim removed 6 bases at V and 0 bases at J, leaving 10 bases unmatched. Germline V lookup: CDR1 DFQATT, CDR2 SNEGSKA (reference sequence). The CDR3 is made up of 15 amino acids.

This clonotype was seen more than once but under ten times. This sequence joins TRBV5-5 and TRBJ2-1; unclear D gene. V lost 5 bases and J lost 7, with 19 bases in between. The CDR3 is 15 residues long. Germline V CDR1 and CDR2: SGHKS, YYEKEE (reference sequence). This chain's CDR3 is CASSITADRYNEQFF. CDR3 nucleotide sequence: TGTGCCAGCAGTATAACGGCGGATAGGTATAATGAGCAGTTCTTC.

This clonotype was recorded at least ten times. Germline is not matched at one junction end, which may reflect a read error. CDR3 coding DNA: TGTGCCAGCAGCGAACGGGCACAGGCCCAACCCAGGGACTTC. It translates to CASSERAQAQPRDF. This chain connects TRBV2 to TRBJ2-5, with a weak D call TRBD1 (5 bases). This CDR3 comprises 14 residues. CDR1 SNHLY and CDR2 FYNNEI come from the germline V gene.

V usage is TRBV7-9 and J usage is TRBJ2-5, with unresolved D. Trimming left V 1 base short and J 2 bases short, with 5 bases between. This CDR3 spans 13 amino acids. Per germline, CDR1 SEHNR and CDR2 FQNEAQ (reference sequence). CDR3 loop: CASSLGIQETQYF. For the CDR3, the DNA is TGTGCCAGCAGCTTAGGGATTCAAGAGACCCAGTACTTC.

J is TRBJ1-1 and V is TRBV7-9; 9 bases agree with TRBD1. This CDR3 is 14 amino acids long. V lost 3 bases to trimming and J lost 8 bases; unmatched junction nucleotides: 7. Germline V gene lookup returns CDR1 SEHNR and CDR2 FQNEAQ (reference sequence). CDR3 in amino acids: CASSLYRDRVEAFF. CDR3 DNA: TGTGCCAGCAGCTTGTACCGGGACAGGGTCGAAGCTTTCTTT.

The rearrangement joins TRBV7-2 to TRBJ2-1; 11 positions match TRBD1. Trimming at V came to 5 bases and at J to 7 bases, leaving 7 bases not matched to a gene. The germline V gene encodes CDR1 SGHTA and CDR2 FQGNSA. The CDR3 has 15 amino acids. CDR3 in amino acids: CASSPGTGGWNEQFF. As DNA, the CDR3 is TGTGCCAGCAGCCCTGGGACAGGGGGGTGGAATGAGCAGTTCTTC.

V gene TRBV4-2 combines with J gene TRBJ1-2, with no clear D. Germline CDR1 is LGHNA and CDR2 is YNFKEQ. The CDR3 spans 13 residues. V lost 4 bases and J 7 bases, leaving 13 bases between the germline ends. In nucleotides, the CDR3 is TGTGCCAGCAGCCTTGAAAAAGCGCCTGGCTACACCTTC. It specifies CASSLEKAPGYTF.

This rearrangement joins TRBV6-5 to TRBJ2-7; TRBD1 or TRBD2 may be the D gene (5 bases each). The V and J ends lost 0 bases and 7 bases respectively, with 22 bases between them. From germline, CDR1 is MNHEY and CDR2 SVGAGI. The CDR3 runs 17 residues. CDR3 loop: CASSYSSRGLATGEQYF. The CDR3 DNA sequence: TGTGCCAGCAGTTACTCGAGCCGGGGCCTAGCCACGGGGGAGCAGTACTTC.

This clonotype was seen more than once but under ten times. The chain combines TRBV5-1 with TRBJ1-1, with a possible D match to TRBD1 (5 bases). Germline loops: CDR1 SGHRS, CDR2 YFSETQ. The CDR3 loop spans 13 amino acids. Between the trimmed V and J ends, which lost 3 bases and 3 bases, there was a span of 9 bases. CDR3: CASSWGPYTEAFF. The CDR3 DNA sequence: TGCGCCAGCAGCTGGGGCCCATACACTGAAGCTTTCTTT. The full variable domain, completed using reference TRBV5-1 and TRBJ1-1, is KAGVTQTPRYLIKTRGQQVTLSCSPISGHRSVSWYQQTPGQGLQFLFEYFSETQRNKGNFPGRFSGRQFSNSRSEMNVSTLELGDSALYLCASSWGPYTEAFFGQGTRLTVV.

This clonotype turned up a few times. The chain carries TRBV25-1 and TRBJ2-2; weak D call: TRBD1 (5 bases). V lost 6 bases and J lost 5, with 16 bases in between. Germline V CDR1 and CDR2: MGHDK, SYGVNS. The CDR3 is made up of 15 amino acids. This CDR3 reads CASSPAGLRTGELFF. DNA for the CDR3: TGTGCCAGCAGCCCGGCAGGGTTGAGGACCGGGGAGCTGTTTTTT.

This clonotype was counted only a few times. The genes are TRBV28 and TRBJ2-5, with 9 bases matching TRBD2. There are 15 residues in the CDR3. CDR1 is MDHEN and CDR2 is SYDVKM in the germline V gene. J was trimmed by 2 bases and V by 3 bases; bases with no gene match: 4. This chain's CDR3 is CASSLTTSGQETQYF. The CDR3, as DNA: TGTGCCAGCAGTTTGACGACTAGCGGACAAGAGACCCAGTACTTC.

This CDR3 is CASSAGTGDYEQYF. The CDR3 nucleotides are TGTGCCAGCAGCGCCGGGACAGGAGATTACGAGCAGTACTTC. The chain couples TRBV9 to TRBJ2-7; 8 nucleotides match TRBD1. Germline CDR1 SGDLS, CDR2 YYNGEE. The CDR3 runs to 14 residues. The V gene end was trimmed by 3 bases and the J gene end by 4 bases; junction bases not matched to a gene: 6.

This clonotype was seen more than once but under ten times. The chain has TRBV7-2 and TRBJ1-1; the match to TRBD1 covers 7 bases. CDR1 is SGHTA, CDR2 FQGNSA, per germline. This CDR3 has 13 residues. V was clipped by 1 base and J by 7 bases; unmatched bases: 3. The CDR3 sequence: CASSLDQGGEAFF. The CDR3 nucleotides read TGTGCCAGCAGCTTAGACCAGGGGGGTGAAGCTTTCTTT.

The chain is built from TRBV12-3 or TRBV12-4 and TRBJ2-7; the D gene is possibly TRBD1 (7 bases). Between the trimmed V and J ends, which lost 6 bases and 7 bases, there was a span of 13 bases. The CDR3 contains 12 residues. The CDR3 is CASRPGGWEQYF. DNA of the CDR3: TGTGCCAGCAGGCCAGGGGGGTGGGAGCAGTACTTC.

This chain joins TRBV6-5 and TRBJ2-6; D is perhaps TRBD1 (5 bases). Germline CDR1 reads MNHEY; CDR2 reads SVGAGI. This CDR3 comprises 17 residues. Trimming left V 7 bases short and J 2 bases short, with 18 bases between. The CDR3 sequence is CASTYGWGAAGANVLTF. The CDR3 nucleotides read TGTGCCAGCACCTATGGGTGGGGCGCGGCTGGGGCCAACGTCCTGACTTTC.

This clonotype appeared many times. This CDR3 is CATSGNRVHTDTQYF. In DNA form, the CDR3 reads TGTGCCACCAGTGGGAACAGGGTCCACACAGATACGCAGTATTTT. The chain employs TRBV24-1 and TRBJ2-3; a weak D match, TRBD1 (6 bases). Germline-derived CDR1 and CDR2 are KGHDR and SFDVKD. CDR3 length equals 15 residues. Trimming shortened V by 5 bases and J by 2 bases, and 13 bases separated the two germline ends.

The chain recombines TRBV19 with TRBJ2-1; the D gene is possibly TRBD1 (8 bases). Germline V lookup: CDR1 LNHDA, CDR2 SQIVND (reference sequence). The CDR3 is 19 amino acids. Trimming removed 4 bases at V and 4 bases at J, with 26 bases between. The CDR3, as DNA: TGTGCCAGTAGTACGCACCTGACAGGGGAGGGTTGGGTTTACAATGAGCAGTTCTTC. Its translation: CASSTHLTGEGWVYNEQFF.

This clonotype was observed a few times. The V call is TRBV11-1, the J call TRBJ1-1; no firm D call. The length of the CDR3 is 14 residues. Germline CDR1 is SGHAT and CDR2 is FQDESV (reference sequence). V was cut by 3 bases and J by 1 base, with 9 bases left in between. CDR3 in DNA: TGTGCCAGCAGCTTCGGCCAGGAGAACACTGAAGCTTTCTTT. It yields the protein CASSFGQENTEAFF. Drawing the rest from reference TRBV11-1 and TRBJ1-1, the complete variable domain is EAEVAQSPRYKITEKSQAVAFWCDPISGHATLYWYRQILGQGPELLVQFQDESVVDDSQLPKDRFSAERLKGVDSTLKIQPAELGDSAMYLCASSFGQENTEAFFGQGTRLTVV.

This chain links TRBV4-3 with TRBJ1-1; D may be TRBD1 (5 bases). CDR3 size: 15 residues. The V gene lost 0 bases and the J gene lost 3 bases, with 11 bases spanning the gap. CDR1 and CDR2 from the germline V gene are LGHNA and YSLEER. This CDR3 reads CASSQDGGSHTEAFF. CDR3 nucleotides: TGCGCCAGCAGCCAAGATGGGGGGTCCCACACTGAAGCTTTCTTT.

This clonotype has only a few counts. The rearrangement uses TRBV5-1 and TRBJ2-1; 9 bases line up with TRBD2. The V and J ends lost 4 bases and 5 bases, in that order; junction bases with no gene match: 10. The V gene's germline CDR1 is SGHRS and CDR2 YFSETQ. The CDR3 has 16 residues. The CDR3 here is CASSGRTSGRNNEQFF. The CDR3 DNA sequence: TGCGCCAGCAGCGGCCGTACTAGCGGGCGAAACAATGAGCAGTTCTTC.

This clonotype showed up many times. The chain joins TRBV20-1 to TRBJ2-7; a possible D gene is TRBD2 (6 bases). Trimming pared 3 bases from V and 0 bases from J, leaving 6 bases between. The CDR3 length is 12 residues. Per germline, CDR1 DFQATT and CDR2 SNEGSKA (reference sequence). In nucleotides, the CDR3 is TGCAGTGCTAGCGGGAGCTCCTACGAGCAGTACTTC. Its translation: CSASGSSYEQYF.

The rearrangement links TRBV20-1 to TRBJ2-4; 8 nucleotides align to TRBD2. This CDR3 has 17 residues. The trim removed 5 bases at V and 1 base at J, leaving 13 bases unmatched. Germline V gene lookup returns CDR1 DFQATT and CDR2 SNEGSKA (reference sequence). CDR3: CSADGGVQSLAKNIQYF. The CDR3 DNA sequence: TGCAGTGCTGACGGGGGGGTCCAATCACTGGCCAAAAACATTCAGTACTTC.

This clonotype was observed a few times. This chain links TRBV2 with TRBJ1-3; TRBD1 is a possible D gene (5 bases). The V end lost 4 bases, the J end lost 5 bases, and 18 bases lay between the germline ends. The CDR3 length is 16 residues. Germline V gene sequence: CDR1 SNHLY, CDR2 FYNNEI. The CDR3: CASSVVRTPGRNTIYF. CDR3 DNA: TGTGCCAGCAGTGTGGTACGGACTCCGGGGCGAAACACCATATATTTT.

The rearrangement joins TRBV7-8 to TRBJ2-5; D may be TRBD1 or TRBD2 (6 bases each). Trimming cost V 7 bases and J 7 bases, with 16 bases left between them. CDR1 and CDR2 from the germline V gene are SGHVS and FQNEAQ. The CDR3 is 13 residues long. The CDR3, as DNA: TGTGCCAGCAAACCCGCAGGGGAGGCGACCCAGTACTTC. As protein: CASKPAGEATQYF. Supplemented by reference TRBV7-8 and TRBJ2-5, the full variable domain reads GAGVSQSPRYKVAKRGQDVALRCDPISGHVSLFWYQQALGQGPEFLTYFQNEAQLDKSGLPSDRFFAERPEGSVSTLKIQRTQQEDSAVYLCASKPAGEATQYFGPGTRLLVL.

This clonotype has a handful of counts. The chain combines TRBV29-1 with TRBJ2-3, with 14 bases identical to TRBD2. The CDR3 loop spans 17 amino acids. The V gene end was trimmed by 4 bases and the J gene end by 3 bases; junction bases not matched to a gene: 9. Germline V gene data show CDR1 as SQVTM and CDR2 as ANQGSEA. The CDR3 here is CSVVRLAGGQETDTQYF. The CDR3 DNA reads as TGCAGCGTTGTGAGACTAGCGGGAGGGCAAGAAACAGATACGCAGTATTTT.

The table lists this clonotype with a few counts. The chain links TRBV9 to TRBJ1-1; D possibly corresponds to TRBD1 (5 bases). CDR3 length: 15 amino acids. Germline CDR1 is SGDLS and CDR2 is YYNGEE. V lost 1 base and J 0 bases, leaving 10 bases between the germline ends. In nucleotides, the CDR3 is TGTGCCAGCAGCGTAATGCCAGGGCTGAACACTGAAGCTTTCTTT. It encodes CASSVMPGLNTEAFF.

The gene calls are TRBV7-3 and TRBJ2-5; 12 bases agree with TRBD2. The germline gives CDR1 SGHTA, CDR2 FQGTGA. The J segment lost 7 bases and the V segment lost 6 bases, leaving 6 bases of the junction unmatched. This CDR3 region has 14 residues. The CDR3 reads CASRLAGGKGTQYF. In nucleotides, the CDR3 is TGTGCCAGCAGACTAGCGGGGGGTAAGGGGACCCAGTACTTC.

This clonotype was found a few times. This chain links TRBV19 with TRBJ2-7, with D hard to call. Per the germline V gene, CDR1 is LNHDA and CDR2 is SQIVND (reference sequence). The ends were cut back, 7 bases at V and 6 bases at J, with 13 bases in the middle. The CDR3 is 12 amino acids. The DNA of the CDR3 is TGTGCCAGTAAGGGATTGGGGTCCGAGCAGTACTTC. It is translated as CASKGLGSEQYF.